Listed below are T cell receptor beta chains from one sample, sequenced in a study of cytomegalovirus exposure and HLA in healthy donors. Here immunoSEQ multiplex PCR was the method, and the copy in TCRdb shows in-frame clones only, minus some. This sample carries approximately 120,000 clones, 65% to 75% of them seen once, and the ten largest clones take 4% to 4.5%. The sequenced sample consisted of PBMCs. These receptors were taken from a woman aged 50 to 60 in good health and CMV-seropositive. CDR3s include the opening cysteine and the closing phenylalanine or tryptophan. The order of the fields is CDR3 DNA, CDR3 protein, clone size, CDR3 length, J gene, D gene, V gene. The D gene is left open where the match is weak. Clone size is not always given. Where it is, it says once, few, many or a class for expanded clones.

CDR3nt: TGTGCCAGCAGCTCAAACTCACCGGGACTAGCAGGAGAGACCCAGTACTTC
CDR3aa: CASSSNSPGLAGETQYF
abundance: NA
len: 17
j_gene: TRBJ2-5
d_gene: TRBD2
v_gene: TRBV7-2

CDR3nt: TGTGCCAGCAGTTTATTGAGCGAAATAAGCTATGGCTACACCTTC
CDR3aa: CASSLLSEISYGYTF
abundance: NA
len: 15
j_gene: TRBJ1-2
d_gene: NA
v_gene: TRBV27

CDR3nt: TGTGCCAGCAGCTTAAACCCCTACCGTCAAAATTCACCCCTCCACTTT
CDR3aa: CASSLNPYRQNSPLHF
abundance: NA
len: 16
j_gene: TRBJ1-6
d_gene: NA
v_gene: TRBV7-3

CDR3nt: TGTGCCAGTAGCGACACCGGGACAGGGTTCTACGAGCAGTACTTC
CDR3aa: CASSDTGTGFYEQYF
abundance: NA
len: 15
j_gene: TRBJ2-7
d_gene: TRBD1
v_gene: TRBV19

CDR3nt: TGTGCCAGCAGCTTAGACAGGGGACGTTCACCCCTCCACTTT
CDR3aa: CASSLDRGRSPLHF
abundance: NA
len: 14
j_gene: TRBJ1-6
d_gene: TRBD1
v_gene: TRBV7-2

CDR3nt: TGCAGCACGTCAGCAGATCCGGGCTATGGCTACACCTTC
CDR3aa: CSTSADPGYGYTF
abundance: NA
len: 13
j_gene: TRBJ1-2
d_gene: NA
v_gene: TRBV29-1

CDR3nt: TGTGCCAGCAGCGCCGATACAGGGGACGGACAGCCCCAGCATTTT
CDR3aa: CASSADTGDGQPQHF
abundance: NA
len: 15
j_gene: TRBJ1-5
d_gene: TRBD1
v_gene: TRBV5-4

CDR3nt: TGTGCCAGCAGCTCCCCACTTCACAGGGATGGCTACACCTTC
CDR3aa: CASSSPLHRDGYTF
abundance: few
len: 14
j_gene: TRBJ1-2
d_gene: NA
v_gene: TRBV11-3

CDR3nt: TGTGCCAGCAGCGGCGGACACGGGGGGGATACGCAGTATTTT
CDR3aa: CASSGGHGGDTQYF
abundance: NA
len: 14
j_gene: TRBJ2-3
d_gene: TRBD2
v_gene: TRBV9

CDR3nt: TGTGCCAGCGGGGGACAGTATAATTCACCCCTCCACTTT
CDR3aa: CASGGQYNSPLHF
abundance: NA
len: 13
j_gene: TRBJ1-6
d_gene: TRBD1
v_gene: TRBV6-6

CDR3nt: TGCGCCAGCAGCTTGGCGGGACAGGGGTACGAGCAGTACTTC
CDR3aa: CASSLAGQGYEQYF
abundance: NA
len: 14
j_gene: TRBJ2-7
d_gene: TRBD1
v_gene: TRBV5-1

CDR3nt: TGTGCCAGCAGTCGTTCAGGGGTTAGGGAAGAGACCCAGTACTTC
CDR3aa: CASSRSGVREETQYF
abundance: NA
len: 15
j_gene: TRBJ2-5
d_gene: NA
v_gene: TRBV6-5

CDR3nt: TGTGCCAGCACCGTCCCTCCTAGAAACACTGAAGCTTTCTTT
CDR3aa: CASTVPPRNTEAFF
abundance: NA
len: 14
j_gene: TRBJ1-1
d_gene: NA
v_gene: TRBV6-5

CDR3nt: TGTGCCAGCAGTGACTTCAGGGGGCAAGAGCAGTACTTC
CDR3aa: CASSDFRGQEQYF
abundance: NA
len: 13
j_gene: TRBJ2-7
d_gene: TRBD1
v_gene: TRBV6-5

CDR3nt: TGCGCCAGCAGCCGGAGCGGGGAAGAGACCCAGTACTTC
CDR3aa: CASSRSGEETQYF
abundance: NA
len: 13
j_gene: TRBJ2-5
d_gene: TRBD2
v_gene: TRBV5-1

CDR3nt: TGTGCCAGCAGCTTAGAGATGGGGGGGAGCTCCTACGAGCAGTACTTC
CDR3aa: CASSLEMGGSSYEQYF
abundance: NA
len: 16
j_gene: TRBJ2-7
d_gene: TRBD2
v_gene: TRBV7-2

CDR3nt: TGTACCAGCAGCTTGGGAGGGCTTGGTAATTCACCCCTCCACTTT
CDR3aa: CTSSLGGLGNSPLHF
abundance: NA
len: 15
j_gene: TRBJ1-6
d_gene: NA
v_gene: TRBV7-9

CDR3nt: TGTGCCAGCAGCCCGTCAAACTTCTACGAGCAGTACTTC
CDR3aa: CASSPSNFYEQYF
abundance: few
len: 13
j_gene: TRBJ2-7
d_gene: NA
v_gene: TRBV7-9

CDR3nt: TGTGCCAGCAGCCAAGTCGGAATGGCGGGGGGAGGGGATACGCAGTATTTT
CDR3aa: CASSQVGMAGGGDTQYF
abundance: NA
len: 17
j_gene: TRBJ2-3
d_gene: TRBD2
v_gene: TRBV4-2

CDR3nt: TGTGCCAGCAGCCTCCCGGGGAGGATTGAGCAGTTCTTC
CDR3aa: CASSLPGRIEQFF
abundance: once
len: 13
j_gene: TRBJ2-1
d_gene: NA
v_gene: TRBV5-4

CDR3nt: TGCAGCGTTTTCGGGACTAGCGTGACCGGGGAGCTGTTTTTT
CDR3aa: CSVFGTSVTGELFF
abundance: NA
len: 14
j_gene: TRBJ2-2
d_gene: TRBD2
v_gene: TRBV29-1

CDR3nt: TGCGCCAGCACCCAGGGACAGACTTACAATGAGCAGTTCTTC
CDR3aa: CASTQGQTYNEQFF
abundance: NA
len: 14
j_gene: TRBJ2-1
d_gene: TRBD1
v_gene: TRBV5-1

CDR3nt: TGTGCCAGCAGCTTGGTGGAACGCTCCGGGGATGGCTACACCTTC
CDR3aa: CASSLVERSGDGYTF
abundance: NA
len: 15
j_gene: TRBJ1-2
d_gene: NA
v_gene: TRBV5-6

CDR3nt: TGCGCCAGCAAACGGTACCCGTCCACCGGGGAGCTGTTTTTT
CDR3aa: CASKRYPSTGELFF
abundance: once
len: 14
j_gene: TRBJ2-2
d_gene: NA
v_gene: TRBV5-1

CDR3nt: TGTGCCAGTAGTATGGGACAGGGTGATTACGAGCAGTACTTC
CDR3aa: CASSMGQGDYEQYF
abundance: NA
len: 14
j_gene: TRBJ2-7
d_gene: TRBD1
v_gene: TRBV19

CDR3nt: TGTGCCAGCAGCGTAGCTGTGAACACTGAAGCTTTCTTT
CDR3aa: CASSVAVNTEAFF
abundance: NA
len: 13
j_gene: TRBJ1-1
d_gene: NA
v_gene: TRBV9

CDR3nt: TGCGCCAGCAGCCCCTACCTAGACAGGGCAGCCGGCTACACCTTC
CDR3aa: CASSPYLDRAAGYTF
abundance: NA
len: 15
j_gene: TRBJ1-2
d_gene: TRBD1
v_gene: TRBV5-1

CDR3nt: TGTGCCAGCAGTGACCCTGGGGGCTTGGAGGAAAAACTGTTTTTT
CDR3aa: CASSDPGGLEEKLFF
abundance: NA
len: 15
j_gene: TRBJ1-4
d_gene: NA
v_gene: TRBV2

CDR3nt: TGTGCCACGGAACAGGGAGAGTACAATGAGCAGTTCTTC
CDR3aa: CATEQGEYNEQFF
abundance: NA
len: 13
j_gene: TRBJ2-1
d_gene: NA
v_gene: TRBV10-3

CDR3nt: TGTGCCAGCTCTCTGATGTTTAGCGGGTACAATGAGCAGTTCTTC
CDR3aa: CASSLMFSGYNEQFF
abundance: NA
len: 15
j_gene: TRBJ2-1
d_gene: TRBD2
v_gene: TRBV7-3

CDR3nt: TGTGCCAGCAGTAGAACGAGCGGGGGCCCGAACAATGAGCAGTTCTTC
CDR3aa: CASSRTSGGPNNEQFF
abundance: NA
len: 16
j_gene: TRBJ2-1
d_gene: TRBD2
v_gene: TRBV27

CDR3nt: TGTGCCAGCAGCATTGGTGAGGTTACGCAGTATTTT
CDR3aa: CASSIGEVTQYF
abundance: NA
len: 12
j_gene: TRBJ2-3
d_gene: NA
v_gene: TRBV11-2

CDR3nt: TGTGCCAGCAGTGAGGGACTCTCGGGTTCACCCCTCCACTTT
CDR3aa: CASSEGLSGSPLHF
abundance: NA
len: 14
j_gene: TRBJ1-6
d_gene: NA
v_gene: TRBV6-4

CDR3nt: TGTGCCAGCAGCCACGGTCAGGGGGCAAGGTACAATGAGCAGTTCTTC
CDR3aa: CASSHGQGARYNEQFF
abundance: NA
len: 16
j_gene: TRBJ2-1
d_gene: TRBD1
v_gene: TRBV7-9

CDR3nt: TGTGCCAGTAGTATCCACGAGGGGGACTATGGCTACACCTTC
CDR3aa: CASSIHEGDYGYTF
abundance: NA
len: 14
j_gene: TRBJ1-2
d_gene: NA
v_gene: TRBV19

CDR3nt: TGTGCCAGCAGGGCCCTTCCAGATACGCAGTATTTT
CDR3aa: CASRALPDTQYF
abundance: NA
len: 12
j_gene: TRBJ2-3
d_gene: NA
v_gene: TRBV27

CDR3nt: TGCGCCAGCAGCCTTTTACCTTGGGGCCACACCGGGGAGCTGTTTTTT
CDR3aa: CASSLLPWGHTGELFF
abundance: NA
len: 16
j_gene: TRBJ2-2
d_gene: NA
v_gene: TRBV5-1

CDR3nt: TGTGCCAGCAGTTACTCAGGGGTGAACACTGAAGCTTTCTTT
CDR3aa: CASSYSGVNTEAFF
abundance: NA
len: 14
j_gene: TRBJ1-1
d_gene: NA
v_gene: TRBV6-6

CDR3nt: TGTGCCAGTAGGGGGATAGCGGGGCTGAACACCGGGGAGCTGTTTTTT
CDR3aa: CASRGIAGLNTGELFF
abundance: NA
len: 16
j_gene: TRBJ2-2
d_gene: TRBD2
v_gene: TRBV19

CDR3nt: TGTGCCAGCAGTCCCGGACAGACCTACGAGCAGTACTTC
CDR3aa: CASSPGQTYEQYF
abundance: NA
len: 13
j_gene: TRBJ2-7
d_gene: NA
v_gene: TRBV28

CDR3nt: TGCGCCAGCAGCGCTGTTTCGGGGACCAAAAACATTCAGTACTTC
CDR3aa: CASSAVSGTKNIQYF
abundance: NA
len: 15
j_gene: TRBJ2-4
d_gene: NA
v_gene: TRBV10-1

CDR3nt: TGTGCCATCAGTGAGGGAAGGGGGAATGAGCAGTTCTTC
CDR3aa: CAISEGRGNEQFF
abundance: NA
len: 13
j_gene: TRBJ2-1
d_gene: NA
v_gene: TRBV10-3

CDR3nt: TGTGCCAGCAGCTTGAGGGGTCCTGGAAACACCATATATTTT
CDR3aa: CASSLRGPGNTIYF
abundance: NA
len: 14
j_gene: TRBJ1-3
d_gene: NA
v_gene: TRBV5-4

CDR3nt: TGTGCCAGTACCGACCGACAGGGGGGGAACATTCAGTACTTC
CDR3aa: CASTDRQGGNIQYF
abundance: NA
len: 14
j_gene: TRBJ2-4
d_gene: TRBD1
v_gene: TRBV19

CDR3nt: TGTGCCAGTAGTTTCGGGACAGACCTATTTGGCTACACCTTC
CDR3aa: CASSFGTDLFGYTF
abundance: NA
len: 14
j_gene: TRBJ1-2
d_gene: TRBD1
v_gene: TRBV19

CDR3nt: TGTGCCAGCAGTCGACAGGGGGGCGACTTTGAAAAACTGTTTTTT
CDR3aa: CASSRQGGDFEKLFF
abundance: NA
len: 15
j_gene: TRBJ1-4
d_gene: TRBD1
v_gene: TRBV7-2

CDR3nt: TGCGCCAGCAGCTTGCGGGGGGGGGACTCTGGCTACACCTTC
CDR3aa: CASSLRGGDSGYTF
abundance: NA
len: 14
j_gene: TRBJ1-2
d_gene: NA
v_gene: TRBV5-1

CDR3nt: TGTGCCAGCAGCGTATTACTAGCGGGACCCTTCACAGATACGCAGTATTTT
CDR3aa: CASSVLLAGPFTDTQYF
abundance: few
len: 17
j_gene: TRBJ2-3
d_gene: TRBD2
v_gene: TRBV7-8

CDR3nt: TGTGCCAGCAGCGTTCGCAGCGGGGGGGCAAATGAGCAGTTCTTC
CDR3aa: CASSVRSGGANEQFF
abundance: NA
len: 15
j_gene: TRBJ2-1
d_gene: TRBD2
v_gene: TRBV9

CDR3nt: TGTGCCAGCAGACGACAGGCTAGCTATGGCTACACCTTC
CDR3aa: CASRRQASYGYTF
abundance: NA
len: 13
j_gene: TRBJ1-2
d_gene: NA
v_gene: TRBV7-2

CDR3nt: TGTGCCAGCAGCGTAGCTACGGTGACTTCTCAGGAGACCCAGTACTTC
CDR3aa: CASSVATVTSQETQYF
abundance: NA
len: 16
j_gene: TRBJ2-5
d_gene: NA
v_gene: TRBV9

CDR3nt: TGTGCCAGCAGCCATTCGGACACCGTTTACTCTGGAAACACCATATATTTT
CDR3aa: CASSHSDTVYSGNTIYF
abundance: many
len: 17
j_gene: TRBJ1-3
d_gene: NA
v_gene: TRBV9